The subject of this entry is one T cell receptor beta chain. Other DNA sequences from this sample encode an identical CDR3 as well. Profiling relied on immunoSEQ multiplex PCR, and the TCRdb table lists in-frame clones only, not all of them. The data show under 150,000 clones, about 86% seen once. The V gene's germline CDR1 is KGHSH and CDR2 LQKENI. The trim removed 3 bases at V and 3 bases at J, leaving 1 base unmatched. The CDR3 loop spans 14 amino acids. These data are taken from a study of blood T cell repertoires in COVID-19. Across the whole study: Acute-phase and convalescent COVID-19 samples originated in the United States, Italy and Spain.

The sequence derives from a man older than 75 with active or convalescent COVID-19. Sequenced: peripheral blood. V usage is TRBV18 and J usage is TRBJ2-7, with TRBD1 matching 11 bases. CDR3 sequence: CASSPGTGGYEQYF. In DNA, the CDR3 is TGTGCCAGCTCACCGGGGACAGGGGGCTACGAGCAGTACTTC. The full variable domain, its missing parts supplied by reference TRBV18 and TRBJ2-7, is NAGVMQNPRHLVRRRGQEARLRCSPMKGHSHVYWYRQLPEEGLKFMVYLQKENIIDESGMPKERFSAEFPKEGPSILRIQQVVRGDSAAYFCASSPGTGGYEQYFGPGTRLTVT.